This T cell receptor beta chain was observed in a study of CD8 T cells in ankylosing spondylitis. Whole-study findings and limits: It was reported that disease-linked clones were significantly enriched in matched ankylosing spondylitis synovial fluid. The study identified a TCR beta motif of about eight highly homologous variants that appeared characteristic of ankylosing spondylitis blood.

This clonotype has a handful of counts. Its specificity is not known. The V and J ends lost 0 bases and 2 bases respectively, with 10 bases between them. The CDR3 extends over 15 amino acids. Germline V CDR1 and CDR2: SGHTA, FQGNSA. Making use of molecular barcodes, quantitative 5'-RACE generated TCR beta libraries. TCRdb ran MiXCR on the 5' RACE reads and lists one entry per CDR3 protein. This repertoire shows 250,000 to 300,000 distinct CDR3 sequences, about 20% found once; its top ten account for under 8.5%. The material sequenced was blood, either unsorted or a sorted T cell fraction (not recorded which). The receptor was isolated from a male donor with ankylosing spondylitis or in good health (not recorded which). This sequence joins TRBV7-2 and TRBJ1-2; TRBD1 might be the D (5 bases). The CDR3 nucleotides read TGTGCCAGCAGCTTAGCCGCGACAGAAAACTATGGCTACACCTTC. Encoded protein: CASSLAATENYGYTF. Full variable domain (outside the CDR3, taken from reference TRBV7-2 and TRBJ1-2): GAGVSQSPSNKVTEKGKDVELRCDPISGHTALYWYRQSLGQGLEFLIYFQGNSAPDKSGLPSDRFSAERTGGSVSTLTIQRTQQEDSAVYLCASSLAATENYGYTFGSGTRLTVV.